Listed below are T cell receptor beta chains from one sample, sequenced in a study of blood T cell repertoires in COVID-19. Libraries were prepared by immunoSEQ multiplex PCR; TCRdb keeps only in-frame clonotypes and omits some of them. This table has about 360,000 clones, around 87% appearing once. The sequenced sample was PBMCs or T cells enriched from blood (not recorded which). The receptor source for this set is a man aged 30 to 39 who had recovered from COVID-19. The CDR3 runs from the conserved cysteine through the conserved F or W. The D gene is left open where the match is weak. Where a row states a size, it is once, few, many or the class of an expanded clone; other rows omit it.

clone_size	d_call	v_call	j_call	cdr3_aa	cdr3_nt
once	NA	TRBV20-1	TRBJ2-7	CSASGGGAYEQYF	TGCAGTGCTAGTGGAGGAGGGGCCTACGAGCAGTACTTC
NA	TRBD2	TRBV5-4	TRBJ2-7	CASSTAWTSGGAFEQYF	TGTGCCAGCAGCACTGCTTGGACTAGCGGGGGGGCCTTCGAGCAGTACTTC
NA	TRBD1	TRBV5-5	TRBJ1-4	CASSLQPGQGGTNEKLFF	TGTGCCAGCAGCTTACAACCGGGACAGGGAGGTACTAATGAAAAACTGTTTTTT
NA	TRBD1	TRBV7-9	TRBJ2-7	CASSSDRESYEQYF	TGTGCCAGCAGCTCGGACAGGGAGTCATACGAGCAGTACTTC
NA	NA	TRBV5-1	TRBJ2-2	CASKPGLNSGELFF	TGCGCCAGCAAGCCAGGGTTAAACTCCGGGGAGCTGTTTTTT
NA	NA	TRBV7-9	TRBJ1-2	CASSLVQAGGGYTF	TGTGCCAGCAGCTTAGTGCAGGCCGGTGGGGGCTACACCTTC
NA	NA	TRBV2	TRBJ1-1	CAGLDSTEAFF	TGTGCCGGTTTAGACAGCACTGAAGCTTTCTTT
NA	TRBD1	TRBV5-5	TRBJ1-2	CASSRGQGSNYGYTF	TGTGCCAGCAGCCGTGGACAGGGTTCGAACTATGGCTACACCTTC
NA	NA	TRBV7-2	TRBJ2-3	CASSRGAFTDTQYF	TGTGCCAGCAGCCGGGGTGCATTCACAGATACGCAGTATTTT
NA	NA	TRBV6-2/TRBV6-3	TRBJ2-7	CASSYGGGRNEQYF	TGTGCCAGCAGTTACGGAGGAGGGAGGAACGAGCAGTACTTC
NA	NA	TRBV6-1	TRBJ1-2	CASSESAGSLFYGYTF	TGTGCCAGCAGTGAGTCCGCAGGGTCGTTATTCTATGGCTACACCTTC
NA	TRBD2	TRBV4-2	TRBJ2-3	CASSQDASGGFRADTQYF	TGTGCCAGCAGCCAGGATGCTAGCGGGGGGTTCCGTGCAGATACGCAGTATTTT
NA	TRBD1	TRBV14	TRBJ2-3	CASSLWPGQGPDTQYF	TGTGCCAGCAGCTTATGGCCGGGACAGGGTCCAGATACGCAGTATTTT
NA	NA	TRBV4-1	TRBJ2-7	CASSQENHYEQYF	TGCGCCAGCAGCCAAGAAAATCACTACGAGCAGTACTTC
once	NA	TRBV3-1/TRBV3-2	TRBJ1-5	CASSQGATGNQPQHF	TGTGCCAGCAGCCAGGGGGCCACGGGCAATCAGCCCCAGCATTTT
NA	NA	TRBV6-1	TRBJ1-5	CASSDRGSNQPQHF	TGTGCCAGCAGTGACCGGGGGAGTAATCAGCCCCAGCATTTT
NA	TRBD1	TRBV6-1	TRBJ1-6	CASSEPGQGGSPLHF	TGTGCCAGCAGTGAACCGGGACAGGGTGGTTCACCCCTCCACTTT
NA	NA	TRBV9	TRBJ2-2	CASSVGREASGELFF	TGTGCCAGCAGCGTAGGGAGGGAGGCGTCCGGGGAGCTGTTTTTT
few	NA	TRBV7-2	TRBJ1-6	CASSLWRADRNSPLHF	TGTGCCAGCAGCTTATGGCGTGCGGATCGGAATTCACCCCTCCACTTT
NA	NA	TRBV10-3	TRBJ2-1	CAISEPRGSSYNEQFF	TGTGCCATCAGTGAGCCCCGGGGTTCCTCCTACAATGAGCAGTTCTTC
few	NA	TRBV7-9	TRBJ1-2	CASKHGGDYGYTF	TGTGCCAGCAAACACGGAGGGGACTATGGCTACACCTTC
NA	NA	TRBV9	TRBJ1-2	CASSVGADSPNYGYTF	TGTGCCAGCAGCGTAGGGGCCGACAGTCCTAACTATGGCTACACCTTC
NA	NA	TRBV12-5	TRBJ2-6	CASGLVVGAGANVLTF	TGTGCTAGTGGTTTGGTAGTAGGGGCTGGGGCCAACGTCCTGACTTTC
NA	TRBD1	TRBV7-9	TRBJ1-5	CASSPGGASQPQHF	TGTGCCAGCAGCCCAGGGGGCGCCTCTCAGCCCCAGCATTTT
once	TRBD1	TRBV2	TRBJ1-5	CASMGDSNQPQHF	TGTGCCAGCATGGGGGACAGTAATCAGCCCCAGCATTTT